The next 28 T cell receptor beta chains were all read from a single sample in a study of blood T cell dynamics during melanoma immunotherapy (dated by TCRdb to about 2020). This specimen's time point label, per the study, means: week 3, after first cycle of checkpoint inhibitor. The method behind the library was the immunoSEQ multiplex PCR assay. The table comes from immuneACCESS by way of TCRdb, which keeps in-frame sequences with V and J called. Part of the clones is missing from these tables; in studies checked, under half for an unresolved V gene and the rest for unknown reasons. The table for this sample lists about 19,000 clones; nearly 90% of them were counted only once. The ten largest account for under 9% of the sample. The sample was blood, taken from a patient treated with checkpoint blockade. These receptor sequences come from a human donor with melanoma.

This clone appeared a single time. V gene TRBV9 combines with J gene TRBJ1-5, with 8 bases fitting TRBD1. The J segment lost 2 bases and the V segment lost 3 bases, leaving 7 bases of the junction unmatched. The CDR3 contains 16 residues. Germline V lookup: CDR1 SGDLS, CDR2 YYNGEE. The CDR3 sequence is CASSAGGPMGNQPQHF. The CDR3 DNA reads TGTGCCAGCAGCGCAGGGGGCCCCATGGGCAATCAGCCCCAGCATTTT.

The CDR3 DNA reads as TGTGCCAGCAGCCAAGATAACGGTCCCGAACAGGGACGGTACTTC. Its protein is CASSQDNGPEQGRYF. This chain links TRBV4-2 with TRBJ2-7, with D maybe TRBD1 (6 bases). The CDR3 is 15 amino acids. Trimming removed 0 bases at V and 12 bases at J, with 21 bases between. Germline CDR1 LGHNA, CDR2 YNFKEQ.

The rearrangement links TRBV7-2 to TRBJ2-4; TRBD1 agrees at 9 bases. V shed 5 bases and J 6 bases; nucleotides not matched to a gene: 8. The germline V gene has CDR1 SGHTA and CDR2 FQGNSA. The CDR3 has 15 amino acids. CDR3 protein: CASSLARTGVNIQYF. In DNA form, the CDR3 reads TGTGCCAGCAGCCTCGCTAGGACAGGGGTAAACATTCAGTACTTC.

V usage is TRBV6-1 and J usage is TRBJ1-2; TRBD1 might be the D (5 bases). Germline-derived CDR1 and CDR2 are MNHNS and SASEGT. This CDR3 comprises 14 residues. Trimming took off 2 bases at V and 8 bases at J, with 15 bases between the two ends. This CDR3 reads CASSEYRTGEGYTF. The CDR3 DNA reads as TGTGCCAGCAGTGAATACCGGACGGGGGAGGGCTACACCTTC.

This chain connects TRBV7-6 to TRBJ2-7; unclear D gene. Germline V CDR1 and CDR2: SGHVS, FNYEAQ. The CDR3 contains 14 residues. V was cut by 0 bases and J by 2 bases, with 8 bases left in between. This chain's CDR3 is CASSLAENAYEQYF. CDR3 coding DNA: TGTGCCAGCAGCTTAGCGGAAAATGCCTACGAGCAGTACTTC. Complete variable domain (other parts from reference TRBV7-6 and TRBJ2-7): GAGVSQSPRYKVTKRGQDVALRCDPISGHVSLYWYRQALGQGPEFLTYFNYEAQQDKSGLPNDRFSAERPEGSISTLTIQRTEQRDSAMYRCASSLAENAYEQYFGPGTRLTVT.

The chain joins TRBV10-1 to TRBJ1-3; TRBD1 is a possible D gene (6 bases). The germline V gene encodes CDR1 WNHNN and CDR2 SYGVQD (reference sequence). V lost 2 bases and J lost 2, with 16 bases in between. This CDR3 spans 17 amino acids. Here the CDR3 reads CASSEMSRGGPGNTIYF. Here the CDR3 DNA reads TGCGCCAGCAGTGAGATGAGTAGGGGGGGCCCTGGAAACACCATATATTTT.

V usage is TRBV27 and J usage is TRBJ1-5; D gene unclear. The ends were cut back, 6 bases at V and 4 bases at J, with 10 bases in the middle. This CDR3 is 13 amino acids long. From germline, CDR1 is MNHEY and CDR2 SMNVEV (reference sequence). As DNA, the CDR3 is TGTGCCAGCAGCCACCTGCAAAATCAGCCCCAGCATTTT. This sequence encodes CASSHLQNQPQHF.

V gene TRBV9 combines with J gene TRBJ1-1; no clear D gene. Germline V CDR1 and CDR2: SGDLS, YYNGEE. CDR3 length equals 13 residues. V shed 4 bases and J shed 5 bases, with 12 bases lying between them. This CDR3 is CASSFDSGTEAFF. CDR3 DNA sequence: TGTGCCAGCAGCTTCGACTCGGGGACTGAAGCTTTCTTT.

The genes are TRBV11-2 and TRBJ2-5; no clear D gene. CDR3 length: 16 amino acids. Trimming cost V 1 base and J 5 bases, with 17 bases left between them. Germline CDR1 and CDR2: SGHAT and FQNNGV. CDR3 sequence: CASSLGTVPGRETQYF. The CDR3 nucleotides are TGTGCCAGCAGCTTAGGGACCGTCCCTGGACGGGAGACCCAGTACTTC.

The J gene is TRBJ2-6, the V gene TRBV4-1; 10 bases line up with TRBD1. The germline CDR1 and CDR2 sequences are MGHRA and YSYEKL. The CDR3 runs 18 residues. The junction had 9 bases not matched to a gene; V was cut back by 3 bases and J by 4 bases. The CDR3: CASSHGTGAIMGANVLTF. As DNA, the CDR3 is TGCGCCAGCAGCCACGGGACAGGGGCCATAATGGGGGCCAACGTCCTGACTTTC.

The chain employs TRBV29-1 and TRBJ2-2; 9 nucleotides line up with TRBD1. Germline CDR1 is SQVTM and CDR2 is ANQGSEA. The CDR3 is 14 amino acids. V trimming: 4 bases; J trimming: 3 bases; junction bases outside the gene matches: 3. The CDR3 loop is CSVVTGGDTGELFF. The CDR3 DNA is TGCAGCGTTGTGACAGGGGGGGACACCGGGGAGCTGTTTTTT.

This chain links TRBV4-1 with TRBJ1-2; TRBD1 aligns across 8 bases. This CDR3 spans 16 amino acids. The V segment lost 0 bases and the J segment 3 bases; nucleotides outside the gene matches: 6. Germline values: CDR1 MGHRA, CDR2 YSYEKL. The CDR3 spells CASSQDLTGVDYGYTF. Written as DNA, the CDR3 is TGCGCCAGCAGCCAAGATTTGACAGGGGTCGACTATGGCTACACCTTC.

V usage is TRBV7-3 and J usage is TRBJ1-1; D might be TRBD1 (5 bases). CDR3 size: 15 residues. V lost 5 bases, J lost 1 base, and 14 bases lay in between. Germline loops: CDR1 SGHTA, CDR2 FQGTGA. The chain's CDR3 is CASSPRGDGNTEAFF. The CDR3 DNA follows: TGTGCCAGCAGCCCAAGAGGGGACGGGAACACTGAAGCTTTCTTT.

The chain has TRBV11-2 and TRBJ2-7, with D perhaps being TRBD1 or TRBD2 (5 bases each). This CDR3 is built from 14 residues. Germline V gene sequence: CDR1 SGHAT, CDR2 FQNNGV. V was clipped by 1 base and J by 4 bases, with 11 bases between them. The CDR3 here is CASSLGGTGYEQYF. DNA for the CDR3: TGTGCCAGCAGCTTAGGTGGGACGGGGTACGAGCAGTACTTC.

This rearrangement joins TRBV6-6 to TRBJ2-7; D may be TRBD1 or TRBD2 (5 bases each). Germline values: CDR1 MNHNY, CDR2 SVGAGI (reference sequence). V was clipped by 5 bases and J by 3 bases, with 20 bases between them. This CDR3 contains 16 residues. As DNA, the CDR3 is TGTGCCAGCAGTATCGCCCCGGGACGCCTTAGCTACGAGCAGTACTTC. This translates into CASSIAPGRLSYEQYF.

The rearrangement links TRBV5-1 to TRBJ2-7, with 9 bases that match TRBD2. In germline, CDR1 is SGHRS, CDR2 YFSETQ. There are 14 residues in the CDR3. V trimming: 2 bases; J trimming: 6 bases; junction bases outside the gene matches: 6. CDR3 loop: CASSFSGSYSEQYF. DNA of the CDR3: TGCGCCAGCAGCTTTAGCGGGAGCTATTCCGAGCAGTACTTC.

The chain joins TRBV9 to TRBJ2-2, with 9 bases matching TRBD1. The CDR3 spans 18 residues. Germline values: CDR1 SGDLS, CDR2 YYNGEE. J gave up 4 bases and V 3 bases, and 13 bases lay outside the gene matches. The CDR3 protein is CASSGNTGGRESTGELFF. The CDR3, as DNA: TGTGCCAGCAGCGGAAACACAGGGGGCCGAGAGTCCACCGGGGAGCTGTTTTTT.

The chain couples TRBV5-5 to TRBJ2-5, with D possibly being TRBD2 (5 bases). In germline, CDR1 is SGHKS, CDR2 YYEKEE (reference sequence). The CDR3 contains 14 residues. Trimming took 3 bases from V and 4 from J, leaving 13 bases between them. CDR3: CASSSDGKIETQYF. The CDR3 DNA is TGTGCCAGCAGCTCTGACGGGAAAATAGAGACCCAGTACTTC.

The rearrangement uses TRBV11-2 and TRBJ2-2, with D perhaps given as TRBD1 or TRBD2 (7 bases each). V lost 7 bases to trimming and J lost 2 bases, with 17 bases between them. The V gene's germline CDR1 is SGHAT and CDR2 FQNNGV. CDR3 length: 16 amino acids. The CDR3 region has the DNA TGTGCCAGCATGGAATGGGAGGGGGCAAACACCGGGGAGCTGTTTTTT. This encodes CASMEWEGANTGELFF.

This sequence joins TRBV14 and TRBJ1-1; D call uncertain. The germline V gene has CDR1 SGHDN and CDR2 FVKESK. V lost 1 base to trimming and J lost 3 bases, with 15 bases between them. The length of the CDR3 is 16 residues. Here the CDR3 DNA reads TGTGCCAGCAGCCAAGGGCGATTTTTCCCCGACACTGAAGCTTTCTTT. Translating gives CASSQGRFFPDTEAFF.

This clone occurred once. The chain is built from TRBV2 and TRBJ2-5; possible D gene TRBD2, 6 bases. V was cut by 6 bases and J by 4 bases, with 9 bases left in between. From germline, CDR1 is SNHLY and CDR2 FYNNEI. This CDR3 spans 12 amino acids. This CDR3 reads CASSRDLETQYF. The CDR3 bases are TGTGCCAGCAGCAGGGACTTAGAGACCCAGTACTTC.

The chain has TRBV6-4 and TRBJ2-3; D perhaps matches TRBD2 (6 bases). There are 13 residues in the CDR3. Per germline, CDR1 MRHNA and CDR2 SNTAGT. The germline V and J ends were trimmed by 5 bases and 0 bases, with 6 bases remaining between them. The CDR3 sequence: CASSSGSTDTQYF. In nucleotides, the CDR3 is TGTGCCAGCAGTAGCGGGAGCACAGATACGCAGTATTTT.

The CDR3 spells CASSFSASPTDTQYF. The CDR3 coding sequence is TGTGCCAGCAGCTTCAGTGCGTCTCCCACAGATACGCAGTATTTT. This chain joins TRBV7-2 and TRBJ2-3; D remains ambiguous. Germline V gene data show CDR1 as SGHTA and CDR2 as FQGNSA. There are 15 residues in the CDR3. The V end lost 3 bases, the J end lost 2 bases, and 12 bases lay between the germline ends.

The chain links TRBV19 to TRBJ1-2; D is possibly TRBD1 (5 bases). CDR1 LNHDA and CDR2 SQIVND come from the germline V gene (reference sequence). The V and J ends lost 3 bases and 4 bases respectively, with 18 bases between them. The CDR3 contains 16 residues. CDR3 in DNA: TGTGCCAGTAGTATGGGGTTCGGGGACCTCATCTATGGCTACACCTTC. This gives the protein CASSMGFGDLIYGYTF.

This clone was seen only once. J is TRBJ2-3 and V is TRBV5-4, with D tentatively TRBD1 (5 bases). The CDR3 has 12 residues. The V gene's germline CDR1 is SGHNT and CDR2 YYREEE (reference sequence). Deletions cut 4 bases from V and 10 bases from J, with 13 bases between. The CDR3 loop is CASSNQGMAQYF. As DNA, the CDR3 is TGTGCCAGCAGCAACCAGGGCATGGCGCAGTATTTT.

CDR3 loop: CASSRQAYYGYTF. CDR3 sequence (DNA): TGTGCCAGCAGTCGGCAGGCGTACTATGGCTACACCTTC. The chain recombines TRBV25-1 with TRBJ1-2; D gene unclear. Trimming removed 5 bases at V and 3 bases at J, with 10 bases between. The CDR3 is 13 amino acids. CDR1 is MGHDK, CDR2 SYGVNS, per germline.

The J gene is TRBJ1-1, the V gene TRBV9; D remains ambiguous. Trimming removed 2 bases at V and 0 bases at J, with 14 bases between. The CDR3 has 16 residues. Per the germline V gene, CDR1 is SGDLS and CDR2 is YYNGEE. CDR3 DNA sequence: TGTGCCAGCAGCGTGAGTGAGACGGAGATGAACACTGAAGCTTTCTTT. Protein: CASSVSETEMNTEAFF.

This clone has only one observation. The chain has TRBV5-1 and TRBJ2-5; D perhaps matches TRBD1 (5 bases). The J call is in doubt because the DNA end fits TRBJ2-7 better. The CDR3 length is 12 residues. Looked up from germline, CDR1 is SGHRS and CDR2 is YFSETQ. The CDR3 sequence: CASSPDIYEQYF. CDR3 DNA: TGCGCCAGCAGCCCGGACATCTACGAGCAGTACTTC.